The rows below give T cell receptor beta chains drawn from one sample of a study of shared clonotypes between healthy human individuals. The assay was immunoSEQ multiplex PCR, and TCRdb's table has in-frame clones only and misses some. Of hundreds of thousands of clones listed, about 96% are singletons. Sequences were obtained from naive CD8+ T cells sorted from blood. These TCRs come from a man younger than 45 in good health. Each CDR3 is given with its conserved first and last residue. Fields, in order: V gene, J gene, CDR3 protein.

TRBV19	TRBJ1-2	CASSIFSGTDGGYGYTF
TRBV7-9	TRBJ2-7	CASSLGDRGEQYF
TRBV29-1	TRBJ2-7	CSISTGSSYEQYF
TRBV5-6	TRBJ2-7	CASSFGSLPYEQYF
TRBV7-8	TRBJ2-7	CASSSGLATNYEQYF
TRBV28	TRBJ1-5	CASSFVGQPQHF
TRBV15	TRBJ2-1	CATSSLPGLAGAQEQFF
TRBV11-2	TRBJ2-1	CASSSIWEQFF
TRBV6-1	TRBJ2-3	CASSGNPDFTDTQYF
TRBV27	TRBJ2-3	CASSYRRRDRLFDTQYF
TRBV7-8	TRBJ2-2	CASTPQGTGELFF
TRBV9	TRBJ2-5	CASSVDQGWETQYF
TRBV11-2	TRBJ2-4	CASSLGDRGKNIQYF
TRBV20-1	TRBJ2-3	CSAIPADTQYF
TRBV7-3	TRBJ2-1	CASSLPSDLNYNEQFF
TRBV7-9	TRBJ2-1	CASGWDGAHNEQFF
TRBV27	TRBJ2-7	CASSLSGDLFYEQYF
TRBV29-1	TRBJ2-7	CSVDWGTGLEQYF
TRBV25-1	TRBJ2-6	CASSPKARSSGANVLTF
TRBV9	TRBJ2-7	CASSVGVAGSYEQYF
TRBV5-3	TRBJ1-3	CARSHYTIYF
TRBV15	TRBJ1-2	CATSSPSGTPTSYGYTF
TRBV7-9	TRBJ2-1	CASSLGLAGDNEQFF
TRBV27	TRBJ2-1	CASSRGLAVYNEQFF
TRBV10-3	TRBJ2-7	CAISEFESSSYEQYF
TRBV11-2	TRBJ2-7	CASNTGTGYPYEQYF
TRBV9	TRBJ2-2	CASSIAGRGGELFF
TRBV13	TRBJ2-7	CASSLSGTSGARSSYEQYF
TRBV27	TRBJ2-1	CASSPRKGWGQFF
TRBV27	TRBJ2-3	CASSLMSGGRPYF
TRBV7-9	TRBJ2-7	CASSQGHEQYF
TRBV5-5	TRBJ2-7	CASSLWGGSSYEQYF
TRBV5-4	TRBJ2-5	CASSLGAGYLLQETQYF
TRBV4-1	TRBJ2-7	CASSQYLTPSGRTYEQYF
TRBV19	TRBJ2-7	CASSTTTSGYEQYF
TRBV7-9	TRBJ1-1	CASTSRGLQNTEAFF
TRBV6-5	TRBJ1-1	CASHIGQSTEAFF
TRBV2	TRBJ1-2	CASRGVGETYGYTF
TRBV7-9	TRBJ2-7	CASSFSSGSLLYEQYF
TRBV29-1	TRBJ2-7	CSVDLAGFDEQYF